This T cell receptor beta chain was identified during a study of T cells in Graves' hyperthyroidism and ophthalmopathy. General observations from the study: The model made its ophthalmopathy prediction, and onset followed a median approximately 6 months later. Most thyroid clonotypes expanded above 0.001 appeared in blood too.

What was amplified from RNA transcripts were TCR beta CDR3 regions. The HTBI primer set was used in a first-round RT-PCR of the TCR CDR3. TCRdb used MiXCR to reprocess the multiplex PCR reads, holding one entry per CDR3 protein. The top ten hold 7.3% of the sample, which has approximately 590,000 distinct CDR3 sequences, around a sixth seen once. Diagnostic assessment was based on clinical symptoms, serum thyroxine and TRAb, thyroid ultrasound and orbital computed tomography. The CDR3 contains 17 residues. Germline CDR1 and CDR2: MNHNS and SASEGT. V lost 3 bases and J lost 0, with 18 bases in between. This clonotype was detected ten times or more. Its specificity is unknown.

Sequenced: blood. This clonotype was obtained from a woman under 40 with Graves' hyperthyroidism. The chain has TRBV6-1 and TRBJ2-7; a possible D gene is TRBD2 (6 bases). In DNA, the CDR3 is TGTGCCAGCAGTGATGCGTGGCGGGACCGGAGCTCCTACGAGCAGTACTTC. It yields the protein CASSDAWRDRSSYEQYF.